This T cell receptor beta chain came from a study of blood T cell repertoires in COVID-19. Study information: Some COVID-19 samples were acute and others convalescent; all came from the United States, Italy and Spain. T cells, B-cell-depleted T cells, or PBMCs provided the cDNA or gDNA that served as material.

As originally analysed: Using reference gene primer amplification, nucleated cell counts were estimated. This table comes from immunoSEQ multiplex PCR, and its TCRdb copy is limited to in-frame clones, with some not included. V and J calls and clone size are those listed in that table; D and trimming were worked out from the DNA. In the table there are 90,000 or so clones, about 89% of which are singletons. With 6 bases clipped from V and 6 bases from J, the junction kept 16 bases outside the gene matches. This CDR3 region has 16 residues. Germline V CDR1 and CDR2: SGHNT, YYREEE (reference sequence).

The chain joins TRBV5-4 to TRBJ1-1; 8 bases agree with TRBD1. The source material was peripheral blood. This receptor was taken from a human donor in a cohort sampled during active COVID-19. The DNA for the CDR3 is TGTGCCAGCACCACGAGAGGGGACAGGTTGATCGCTGAAGCTTTCTTT. Translation: CASTTRGDRLIAEAFF.